This T cell receptor (beta chain) is from a study of cytotoxic CD8 clonotypes in ibrutinib-treated CLL. Overall study context: Complete response was seen in 2 patients and partial in some 25; approximately 12 progressed and roughly 15 stayed remitted after a median roughly 70 months.

Findings of the study overall: The study found public clonotypes uncommon, contracting or stable on treatment.

Per germline, CDR1 SGDLS and CDR2 YYNGEE. This CDR3 has 14 amino acids. T cells were sequenced at a targeted depth of 1 in 200,000 to 1 in 1 million. This table comes from immunoSEQ multiplex PCR, and its TCRdb copy is limited to in-frame clones, with some not included. Of more than 11,000 clones in the sample, more than 60% were seen once. On this clone: Its antigen remains unknown.

TCR beta library input comprised roughly 1.8 micrograms of genomic DNA from cryopreserved PBMCs. V is TRBV9 and J is TRBJ2-4; D remains ambiguous. The TCR originated in a human donor with chronic lymphocytic leukemia. The sample here was PBMCs, taken before ibrutinib treatment. The CDR3 here is CTPDTPLAKNIQYF. CDR3 sequence (DNA): TGTACCCCCGATACTCCCCTAGCCAAAAACATTCAGTACTTC.